These 5 T cell receptor beta chains were all obtained from the same sample, sequenced in a study of shared clonotypes between healthy human individuals. Naive-designated CD8 cells lacked CD45RO, were positively enriched for CCR7, and omitted terminally differentiated effector memory CD45RA+ cells. The protocol was immunoSEQ multiplex PCR, while the TCRdb copy is restricted to in-frame clones and leaves out a portion. The data show 1.5 million to 2.5 million clones, around 96% seen once. Material for sequencing was naive CD8+ T cells sorted from blood. These receptors all stem from a man aged 18 to 30 in good health.

About this clone: The identical CDR3 is also encoded by other nucleotide sequences in the sample. The chain links TRBV9 to TRBJ1-3, with 10 bases matching TRBD1. The germline CDR1 and CDR2 sequences are SGDLS and YYNGEE. The CDR3 length is 15 residues. Losses at the gene ends were 4 bases for V and 4 bases for J; bases not matched to a gene: 5. The DNA of the CDR3 is TGTGCCAGCAGCCCCGGGACAGGGGTCGGAAACACCATATATTTT. Translated, it gives CASSPGTGVGNTIYF.

J is TRBJ2-3 and V is TRBV6-1, with D possibly matching TRBD1 (5 bases). This CDR3 has 13 amino acids. Germline CDR1 reads MNHNS; CDR2 reads SASEGT. The CDR3 sequence: CAARPGSTDTQYF. Written as DNA, the CDR3 is TGTGCAGCTAGGCCAGGGAGCACAGATACGCAGTATTTT.

V gene TRBV6-6 combines with J gene TRBJ1-2; TRBD1 might be the D (6 bases). CDR3 size: 14 residues. The V and J ends lost 0 bases and 3 bases respectively, with 8 bases between them. Germline V lookup: CDR1 MNHNY, CDR2 SVGAGI (reference sequence). CDR3: CASSYSAGDYGYTF. The DNA of the CDR3 is TGTGCCAGCAGTTACTCGGCAGGGGACTATGGCTACACCTTC.

V gene TRBV5-1 combines with J gene TRBJ1-2, with D hard to call. This CDR3 is 18 amino acids long. The V and J ends lost 2 bases and 6 bases respectively, with 26 bases between them. Germline loops: CDR1 SGHRS, CDR2 YFSETQ. CDR3: CASSLKSGDLVQLDGYTF. The CDR3 DNA reads TGCGCCAGCAGCTTAAAGTCAGGTGACCTAGTTCAACTCGATGGCTACACCTTC.

The chain has TRBV11-2 and TRBJ2-7, with a possible D match to TRBD2 (6 bases). V shed 7 bases and J shed 0 bases, with 13 bases lying between them. Germline V gene lookup returns CDR1 SGHAT and CDR2 FQNNGV. This CDR3 is built from 14 residues. CDR3 in DNA: TGTGCCAGCACTTCCCTGGGACTCTCCTACGAGCAGTACTTC. Encoded protein: CASTSLGLSYEQYF.